These 5 T cell receptor beta chains came from one sample sequenced in a study of shared clonotypes between healthy human individuals. Repertoires were generated with immunoSEQ multiplex PCR, while TCRdb's copy carries only in-frame clones and drops some. The sample consists of roughly 500,000 clones, about 96% of them appearing once. The sample consisted of naive CD4+ T cells sorted from blood. Specified subset: CD45RA+ positively selected. All receptors come from a woman in her twenties or thirties in good health.

CDR3 nucleotides: TGTGCCAGCAGTGAATGGAGGTACTCCTACGAGCAGTACTTC. This sequence encodes CASSEWRYSYEQYF. The V call is TRBV2, the J call TRBJ2-7, with TRBD2 as a possible D gene (5 bases). Germline assignment: CDR1 SNHLY and CDR2 FYNNEI. V lost 2 bases and J lost 0, with 8 bases in between. CDR3 length: 14 amino acids.

This clone was seen once. The V call is TRBV28, the J call TRBJ2-1; a weak D match, TRBD2 (5 bases). The CDR3 length is 14 residues. Trimming removed 6 bases from V and 6 bases from J, with 15 bases in between. The V gene's germline CDR1 is MDHEN and CDR2 SYDVKM. The chain's CDR3 is CASSSPDLTNEQFF. The CDR3 coding sequence is TGTGCCAGCAGCTCCCCGGACTTAACCAATGAGCAGTTCTTC.

The J gene is TRBJ2-5, the V gene TRBV11-2; the match to TRBD2 covers 15 bases. TRBJ2-7 matches the DNA end more closely, so the J call is doubtful. The CDR3 covers 17 residues. Per germline, CDR1 SGHAT and CDR2 FQNNGV. Here the CDR3 reads CASSFGLAGGPSYEQYF. For the CDR3, the DNA is TGTGCCAGCAGCTTTGGACTAGCGGGAGGGCCCTCCTACGAGCAGTACTTC.

The chain is built from TRBV28 and TRBJ1-5, with unresolved D. Per germline, CDR1 MDHEN and CDR2 SYDVKM. The V and J ends lost 3 bases and 5 bases respectively, with 11 bases between them. The length of the CDR3 is 14 residues. This CDR3 is CASSFKVTYQPQHF. The CDR3, as DNA: TGTGCCAGCAGTTTTAAGGTAACCTATCAGCCCCAGCATTTT.

This clone was observed once. The rearrangement links TRBV5-1 to TRBJ2-1; TRBD1 is a possible D gene (5 bases). CDR3 length equals 17 residues. Germline loops: CDR1 SGHRS, CDR2 YFSETQ. The V gene lost 1 base and the J gene lost 12 bases, with 26 bases spanning the gap. As DNA, the CDR3 is TGCGCCAGCAGCTTGCCTACAGGCCCCTATACGACCGACGGGCAGTTCTTC. Its protein is CASSLPTGPYTTDGQFF.